The following is a T cell receptor beta chain sequence with its context. Its antigen is not known. The data originate from a study of cytotoxic CD8 clonotypes in ibrutinib-treated CLL. Study at large: Partial response occurred in some 25 patients and complete response in 2; at median about 6 years, about 14 remained remitted and 12 progressed.

The assay was immunoSEQ multiplex PCR, and TCRdb's table has in-frame clones only and misses some. The sample has about 140,000 clones; under 95% are singletons. Study outcomes and limitations: Treatment saw public clonotypes, which were uncommon, either contract or stay stable.

The CDR3 length is 13 residues. The V gene is TRBV21-1, the J gene TRBJ2-7; the tabulated D call, TRBD2, remains unverified against the DNA. TRBV21-1 is termed a pseudogene. This TCR came from a human donor with chronic lymphocytic leukemia. The material sequenced was PBMCs, taken after 12 months of ibrutinib treatment. The CDR3: CASYGRALGEQYF. CDR3 DNA sequence: TGTGCCAGCTACGGGAGGGCTTTGGGCGAGCAGTACTTC.